The entry that follows covers one T cell receptor beta chain sequence. With a J-beta primer mix and a sample-barcoded 5' primer, a second PCR ran about 6 to 11 cycles. In TCRdb, the 5' RACE reads were re-called with MiXCR into one record per CDR3 protein. Of hundreds of thousands of distinct CDR3 sequences listed, approximately 30% are singletons. The entry originates in a study of blood T cells in healthy people across ages. The CDR3 sequence is 13 residues long. V was cut by 5 bases and J by 2 bases, with 9 bases left in between. CDR1 is KGHSH, CDR2 LQKENI, per germline. The chain has TRBV18 and TRBJ1-2, with a tentative D call TRBD1 (6 bases). This receptor was obtained from a woman older than 75 in good health. Specimen: blood. CDR3 coding DNA: TGTGCCAGCTCAGAGGACAGAAACTATGGCTACACCTTC. Translated, it gives CASSEDRNYGYTF. The entire variable domain, with the rest obtained from reference TRBV18 and TRBJ1-2, is as follows: NAGVMQNPRHLVRRRGQEARLRCSPMKGHSHVYWYRQLPEEGLKFMVYLQKENIIDESGMPKERFSAEFPKEGPSILRIQQVVRGDSAAYFCASSEDRNYGYTFGSGTRLTVV.